Following are 6 T cell receptor beta chains from one sample sequenced in a study of blood T cell repertoires in COVID-19. Clones were sequenced by immunoSEQ multiplex PCR, and TCRdb holds only the in-frame ones, with some missing. In the table there are about 39,000 clones, roughly 85% of which are singletons. The sequencing input was peripheral blood. The receptors stem from a human donor in a cohort sampled during active COVID-19.

This chain uses TRBV24-1 with TRBJ2-5, with D possibly TRBD2 on 6 matching bases. The V gene's germline CDR1 is KGHDR and CDR2 SFDVKD. With 2 bases removed from V and 2 bases from J, the gap between germline ends came to 11 bases. The CDR3 runs 15 residues. CDR3 in amino acids: CATSDSLGGQETQYF. The CDR3 region has the DNA TGTGCCACCAGTGATTCATTGGGGGGACAAGAGACCCAGTACTTC.

This chain joins TRBV9 and TRBJ1-4; maybe TRBD1 (5 bases). Per the germline V gene, CDR1 is SGDLS and CDR2 is YYNGEE. This CDR3 has 15 amino acids. V gave up 4 bases and J gave up 0 bases, with 10 bases separating them. CDR3 in DNA: TGTGCCAGCAGCTTAAGACAGTCAACTAATGAAAAACTGTTTTTT. Protein sequence: CASSLRQSTNEKLFF.

The chain uses TRBV5-1 and TRBJ2-3; D gene unclear. CDR1 and CDR2 (germline): SGHRS, YFSETQ. Between the trimmed V and J ends, which lost 0 bases and 8 bases, there was a span of 13 bases. There are 14 residues in the CDR3. As DNA, the CDR3 is TGCGCCAGCAGCTTGGAGGTCCCCTCGGGTACGCAGTATTTT. Protein product: CASSLEVPSGTQYF.

The chain has TRBV6-2 or TRBV6-3 and TRBJ2-7; D is ambiguous. The CDR3 runs to 14 residues. V was shortened by 6 bases and J by 2 bases, with 14 bases between the two germline ends. CDR1 is MNHEY and CDR2 is SVGEGT in the germline V gene. For the CDR3, the DNA is TGTGCCAGCAGCGACCTAGGCAGAACCTACGAGCAGTACTTC. This codes for CASSDLGRTYEQYF.

In this sample, this clone turned up once. This chain joins TRBV30 and TRBJ2-3; possibly TRBD2 for D (5 bases). V gave up 1 base and J gave up 15 bases, with 17 bases separating them. Per germline, CDR1 GTSNPN and CDR2 SVGIG (reference sequence). The length of the CDR3 is 12 residues. Here the CDR3 DNA reads TGTGCCTGGAGTGCAGCCTGGGAACGGGAATATTTT. Protein: CAWSAAWEREYF.

The sample holds a few counts of this clone. The rearrangement links TRBV3-1 (or the pseudogene TRBV3-2) to TRBJ1-3, with D perhaps matching TRBD1 (5 bases). V dropped 1 base and J dropped 3 bases, with 16 bases sitting between them. Germline V gives CDR1 LGHDT, CDR2 YNNKEL (reference sequence). The CDR3 sequence is 17 residues long. The CDR3 protein is CASSQGLDSGVGNTIYF. As DNA, the CDR3 is TGTGCCAGCAGCCAAGGATTAGACAGTGGGGTTGGAAACACCATATATTTT.